The 28 T cell receptor beta chains below were found in one sample sequenced in a study of identical twins. A single record per CDR3 protein comes from TCRdb applying MiXCR to the 5' RACE reads. The sample consists of 600,000 to 800,000 distinct CDR3 sequences, around 20% of them appearing once. The same sample was also studied in work on T cells expressing NK-cell markers.

The sequenced sample consisted of PBMCs. The receptors come from a woman under 30 in good health.

The rearrangement links TRBV29-1 to TRBJ2-1; 9 nucleotides agree with TRBD1. The CDR3 runs 14 residues. The trim removed 4 bases at V and 2 bases at J, leaving 3 bases unmatched. The germline gives CDR1 SQVTM, CDR2 ANQGSEA. The chain's CDR3 is CSVVGDRAYNEQFF. For the CDR3, the DNA is TGCAGCGTTGTAGGGGACAGGGCCTACAATGAGCAGTTCTTC.

The genes are TRBV9 and TRBJ2-3, with D possibly TRBD2 on 5 matching bases. The V end was cut by 4 bases, the J end by 2 bases, with 11 bases between. CDR1 SGDLS and CDR2 YYNGEE come from the germline V gene. The CDR3 is 14 amino acids. CDR3 loop: CASSLLDPTDTQYF. The CDR3 DNA reads as TGTGCCAGCAGCTTACTAGATCCCACAGATACGCAGTATTTT.

This clonotype was recorded a few times. J is TRBJ2-7 and V is TRBV6-1; no definite D call. The CDR3 runs to 13 residues. CDR1 MNHNS and CDR2 SASEGT come from the germline V gene. Trimming removed 5 bases at V and 4 bases at J, with 12 bases between. CDR3: CASSREVAYEQYF. The CDR3 DNA reads as TGTGCCAGCAGTCGCGAGGTGGCGTACGAGCAGTACTTC.

This clonotype was detected a few times. J is TRBJ1-6 and V is TRBV10-3; TRBD1 matches at 8 bases. The CDR3 has 13 amino acids. V was pared by 11 bases and J by 8 bases, with 8 bases of the junction left unmatched. CDR1 and CDR2 (germline): ENHRY, SYGVKD. CDR3 sequence (DNA): TGTGCCGGAAAGGACAGGGAGGATTCACCCCTCCACTTT. Amino acid sequence: CAGKDREDSPLHF.

The chain combines TRBV2 with TRBJ2-6; D remains unclear. The V gene's germline CDR1 is SNHLY and CDR2 FYNNEI. With 1 base removed from V and 2 bases from J, the gap between germline ends came to 15 bases. This CDR3 has 18 residues. CDR3 nucleotide sequence: TGTGCCAGCAGTGAAGGTGGCCGGAGCCGTACTGGGGCCAACGTCCTGACTTTC. Protein sequence: CASSEGGRSRTGANVLTF.

The table lists this clonotype with a few counts. J is TRBJ1-1 and V is TRBV2; D unclear. The CDR3 extends over 12 amino acids. Germline CDR1 reads SNHLY; CDR2 reads FYNNEI. The germline V and J ends were trimmed by 6 bases and 4 bases, with 9 bases remaining between them. In nucleotides, the CDR3 is TGTGCCAGCAGCATGGGAAGCACTGAAGCTTTCTTT. The encoded protein is CASSMGSTEAFF. Based on the CDR3 plus reference TRBV2 and TRBJ1-1, the full variable domain is EPEVTQTPSHQVTQMGQEVILRCVPISNHLYFYWYRQILGQKVEFLVSFYNNEISEKSEIFDDQFSVERPDGSNFTLKIRSTKLEDSAMYFCASSMGSTEAFFGQGTRLTVV.

V and J are TRBV7-2 and TRBJ2-5, with D possibly being TRBD1 or TRBD2 (6 bases each). The CDR3 has 16 amino acids. V gave up 3 bases and J gave up 2 bases, with 16 bases separating them. From germline, CDR1 is SGHTA and CDR2 FQGNSA. In nucleotides, the CDR3 is TGTGCCAGCAGCTTTGTCGGGGGCGCGGAACAAGAGACCCAGTACTTC. Encoded protein: CASSFVGGAEQETQYF.

V usage is TRBV9 and J usage is TRBJ2-7; no clear D. Germline V gene data show CDR1 as SGDLS and CDR2 as YYNGEE. V was clipped by 0 bases and J by 9 bases, with 13 bases between them. The CDR3 is 13 amino acids. The CDR3 sequence: CASSVENSAVQYF. The CDR3 DNA sequence: TGTGCCAGCAGCGTAGAGAACAGCGCCGTGCAGTACTTC.

This clonotype was picked up a small number of times. CDR3 bases: TGTGCCAGCAGTTACATAAGCGACTATCGCGGCAATGAGCAGTTCTTC. It encodes CASSYISDYRGNEQFF. The V call is TRBV6-5, the J call TRBJ2-1, with D maybe TRBD2 (5 bases). Trimming removed 2 bases at V and 6 bases at J, with 17 bases between. Looked up from germline, CDR1 is MNHEY and CDR2 is SVGAGI. The CDR3 contains 16 residues.

This clonotype was detected a few times. This chain links TRBV5-5 with TRBJ1-1; a weak D match, TRBD1 (5 bases). CDR3 length equals 15 residues. Germline V gives CDR1 SGHKS, CDR2 YYEKEE (reference sequence). V was clipped by 5 bases and J by 2 bases, with 16 bases between them. Written as DNA, the CDR3 is TGTGCCAGCAGGAAACAGGCGGCGGCAAACACTGAAGCTTTCTTT. Amino acids: CASRKQAAANTEAFF. The complete variable domain, with remaining parts taken from reference TRBV5-5 and TRBJ1-1, reads DAGVTQSPTHLIKTRGQQVTLRCSPISGHKSVSWYQQVLGQGPQFIFQYYEKEERGRGNFPDRFSARQFPNYSSELNVNALLLGDSALYLCASRKQAAANTEAFFGQGTRLTVV.

This clonotype has only a few counts. The genes are TRBV2 and TRBJ2-5; TRBD2 matches at 8 bases. Germline V lookup: CDR1 SNHLY, CDR2 FYNNEI. V shed 6 bases, J shed 4 bases, and the junction held 7 bases outside the gene matches. This CDR3 has 14 residues. This chain's CDR3 is CASRLSGVGETQYF. CDR3 DNA: TGTGCCAGCAGGCTTAGCGGGGTTGGAGAGACCCAGTACTTC.

This clonotype was counted only a few times. This chain connects TRBV5-1 to TRBJ2-7, with no clear D. The CDR3 covers 15 residues. The germline gives CDR1 SGHRS, CDR2 YFSETQ. Trimming shortened V by 4 bases and J by 2 bases, and 16 bases separated the two germline ends. The CDR3 sequence is CASSPVGPHTYEQYF. The DNA for the CDR3 is TGCGCCAGCAGCCCGGTAGGCCCGCATACCTACGAGCAGTACTTC.

Ten or more counts support this clonotype. Compared with germline, one end of the junction differs, possibly owing to a read error. The chain recombines TRBV10-3 with TRBJ2-1; no firm D call. The CDR3 is made up of 13 amino acids. Germline CDR1 and CDR2: ENHRY and SYGVKD. CDR3 region: CAISYRPYDEQFF. The CDR3 DNA sequence: TGTGCCATCAGCTACCGACCCTACGATGAGCAGTTCTTC.

This clonotype was counted between two and nine times. The chain joins TRBV5-1 to TRBJ2-7; 8 nucleotides agree with TRBD2. The CDR3 runs to 14 residues. CDR1 and CDR2 (germline): SGHRS, YFSETQ. V gave up 1 base and J gave up 4 bases; unmatched junction bases: 4. CDR3 amino acids: CASSLSGGVYEQYF. The DNA of the CDR3 is TGCGCCAGCAGCTTGTCGGGAGGGGTTTACGAGCAGTACTTC.

The J gene is TRBJ2-1, the V gene TRBV12-3 or TRBV12-4, with 9 bases fitting TRBD2. The CDR3 loop spans 16 amino acids. Unmatched junction bases numbered 8, after V lost 3 bases and J lost 5 bases. CDR3 coding DNA: TGTGCCAGCAGTTTTCCCAAACTAGCGGGTGACAATGAGCAGTTCTTC. It is translated as CASSFPKLAGDNEQFF.

This clonotype has a handful of counts. The genes are TRBV5-1 and TRBJ2-5; the D gene is possibly TRBD1 (6 bases). The CDR3 has 17 residues. From germline, CDR1 is SGHRS and CDR2 YFSETQ. Trimming cost V 0 bases and J 2 bases, with 17 bases left between them. The CDR3, as DNA: TGCGCCAGCAGCTTGGAATTGGGGGCCTTGGGGCAAGAGACCCAGTACTTC. As protein: CASSLELGALGQETQYF.

This chain joins TRBV18 and TRBJ2-5; TRBD2 is a possible D gene (7 bases). Deletions cut 5 bases from V and 2 bases from J, with 12 bases between. The V gene's germline CDR1 is KGHSH and CDR2 LQKENI. The CDR3 runs to 14 residues. CDR3 protein: CASSGGGPQETQYF. For the CDR3, the DNA is TGTGCCAGCTCAGGCGGGGGCCCACAAGAGACCCAGTACTTC.

This clonotype was seen many times. The chain recombines TRBV5-1 with TRBJ1-5, with D perhaps TRBD1 (5 bases). The germline gives CDR1 SGHRS, CDR2 YFSETQ. The CDR3 runs to 14 residues. V was trimmed by 1 base and J by 5 bases, leaving 10 bases between them. CDR3 sequence: CASSLWGVDQPQHF. The DNA for the CDR3 is TGCGCCAGCAGCTTGTGGGGGGTCGATCAGCCCCAGCATTTT.

In this sample, this clonotype turned up once. The chain employs TRBV12-3 or TRBV12-4 and TRBJ2-3; D is possibly TRBD1 or TRBD2 (5 bases each). Between the trimmed V and J ends, which lost 4 bases and 2 bases, there was a span of 16 bases. The CDR3 is 16 residues long. As DNA, the CDR3 is TGTGCCAGCAGTTACCGACAGAGGGGTTACACAGATACGCAGTATTTT. This translates into CASSYRQRGYTDTQYF.

This clonotype was seen more than once but under ten times. This chain uses TRBV9 with TRBJ2-1, with D tentatively TRBD2 (5 bases). This CDR3 comprises 14 residues. V lost 2 bases to trimming and J lost 6 bases, with 12 bases between them. Germline CDR1 is SGDLS and CDR2 is YYNGEE. The DNA for the CDR3 is TGTGCCAGCAGCGTGAGGCTTGCGGGCAATGAGCAGTTCTTC. Encoded protein: CASSVRLAGNEQFF. Looking up the rest from reference TRBV9 and TRBJ2-1 gives the full variable domain: DSGVTQTPKHLITATGQRVTLRCSPRSGDLSVYWYQQSLDQGLQFLIQYYNGEERAKGNILERFSAQQFPDLHSELNLSSLELGDSALYFCASSVRLAGNEQFFGPGTRLTVL.

The chain combines TRBV25-1 with TRBJ1-1; D gene unclear. CDR3 length equals 13 residues. CDR1 and CDR2 (germline): MGHDK, SYGVNS. V lost 0 bases, J lost 4 bases, and 6 bases lay in between. DNA for the CDR3: TGTGCCAGCAGTGAATATCACAGCACTGAAGCTTTCTTT. Translation gives CASSEYHSTEAFF.

This clonotype was seen more than once but under ten times. The J gene is TRBJ1-1, the V gene TRBV6-4; 7 bases agree with TRBD1. The V segment lost 6 bases and the J segment 11 bases; nucleotides outside the gene matches: 6. Per germline, CDR1 MRHNA and CDR2 SNTAGT. CDR3 length: 11 amino acids. The CDR3 DNA reads TGTGCCAGCAGCTATAACAGGGGTGCTTTCTTT. This codes for CASSYNRGAFF.

The chain combines TRBV6-1 with TRBJ2-3, with 7 positions matching TRBD2. The CDR3 consists of 16 residues. Germline V gives CDR1 MNHNS, CDR2 SASEGT. Trimming cost V 6 bases and J 4 bases; bases outside gene matches: 13. CDR3 bases: TGTGCCAGCAGACGACATCTCGGACTAGACTCAGATACGCAGTATTTT. Protein: CASRRHLGLDSDTQYF.

In its sample, this clonotype was seen a few times. The V gene is TRBV14, the J gene TRBJ1-2; 9 nucleotides line up with TRBD1. The CDR3 sequence is 15 residues long. The germline V gene encodes CDR1 SGHDN and CDR2 FVKESK. V trimming: 2 bases; J trimming: 6 bases; junction bases outside the gene matches: 7. CDR3 sequence reads: CASSQSAGDRDGYTF. The CDR3, as DNA: TGTGCCAGCAGCCAATCAGCGGGGGACAGGGATGGCTACACCTTC.

The V gene is TRBV7-8, the J gene TRBJ2-7; no definite D call. The V gene lost 5 bases and the J gene lost 4 bases, with 12 bases spanning the gap. Germline CDR1 and CDR2: SGHVS and FQNEAQ. This CDR3 has 13 residues. The CDR3 here is CASSRNPQYEQYF. The CDR3 bases are TGTGCCAGCAGCCGAAACCCCCAGTACGAGCAGTACTTC.

V is TRBV20-1 and J is TRBJ2-1, with unresolved D. Germline V CDR1 and CDR2: DFQATT, SNEGSKA (reference sequence). The V end was cut by 1 base, the J end by 5 bases, with 9 bases between. There are 13 residues in the CDR3. Here the CDR3 DNA reads TGCAGTGCTAGAGTTACGACAAACAATGAGCAGTTCTTC. It encodes CSARVTTNNEQFF.

Only a few counts were recorded for this clonotype. This chain joins TRBV2 and TRBJ1-1; no clear D. This CDR3 has 10 amino acids. Trimming took off 6 bases at V and 11 bases at J, with 10 bases between the two ends. The germline CDR1 and CDR2 sequences are SNHLY and FYNNEI. The CDR3 bases are TGTGCCAGCAGCGGGAAGGTGGCTTTCTTT. This codes for CASSGKVAFF.

The chain joins TRBV19 to TRBJ2-7, with TRBD2 as a possible D gene (6 bases). V dropped 6 bases and J dropped 0 bases, with 12 bases sitting between them. The CDR3 totals 14 residues. In germline, CDR1 is LNHDA, CDR2 SQIVND (reference sequence). The CDR3 DNA follows: TGTGCCAGTAGCCACCTAGCGCGCTCCTACGAGCAGTACTTC. Its protein product is CASSHLARSYEQYF.